This T cell receptor beta chain was found in a study of T-cell reconstitution after alpha-beta-depleted transplantation in children. Preparation of the TCRbeta library involved a method that used unique molecular identifiers. TCRdb passed the PCR reads through MiXCR, listing each CDR3 protein once. The sample has 750,000 to 950,000 distinct CDR3 sequences; 16% are singletons. Findings and caveats of the study: At around two months after transplant, the alpha-beta T cells were reportedly derived from several hundred expanded clones that came from non-depleted graft cells.

Germline V lookup: CDR1 MNHNS, CDR2 SASEGT. V lost 8 bases and J lost 1, with 17 bases in between. The CDR3 has 15 amino acids. In its sample, this clonotype was seen a few times. Its antigen is currently unknown. The sample in question was PBMCs, mostly from graft donor cells, obtained 360 days after TCRalphabeta/CD19-depleted stem cell transplant. The chain employs TRBV6-1 and TRBJ1-1; weak D call: TRBD1 (5 bases). The sequence was collected from a male patient under 18 who had a stem cell transplant for acute lymphoblastic leukemia, so the T cells may come from the graft donor. The CDR3: CASLNRHTGNTEAFF. For the CDR3, the DNA is TGTGCCAGCCTAAATAGGCATACAGGGAACACTGAAGCTTTCTTT.